Sequencing of this T cell receptor beta chain was carried out in a study of blood T cell repertoires in COVID-19. Study overall: Sites in the United States, Italy and Spain provided acute and convalescent COVID-19 samples.

TCRdb's table, derived via immunoSEQ multiplex PCR, lists solely in-frame clones and lacks some. The sample lists 250,000 to 300,000 clones; around 88% were seen once. V trimming: 5 bases; J trimming: 6 bases; junction bases outside the gene matches: 7. CDR3 length equals 13 residues. From germline, CDR1 is MNHGY and CDR2 SVAAGI. The sequence derives from a woman between 25 and 40 years old who had recovered from COVID-19. The chain has TRBV6-9 and TRBJ2-7; TRBD1 matches 7 bases. Input material: peripheral blood. CDR3 in amino acids: CASSGMTGFEQYF. The CDR3 DNA sequence: TGTGCCAGCAGTGGGATGACAGGGTTCGAGCAGTACTTC.